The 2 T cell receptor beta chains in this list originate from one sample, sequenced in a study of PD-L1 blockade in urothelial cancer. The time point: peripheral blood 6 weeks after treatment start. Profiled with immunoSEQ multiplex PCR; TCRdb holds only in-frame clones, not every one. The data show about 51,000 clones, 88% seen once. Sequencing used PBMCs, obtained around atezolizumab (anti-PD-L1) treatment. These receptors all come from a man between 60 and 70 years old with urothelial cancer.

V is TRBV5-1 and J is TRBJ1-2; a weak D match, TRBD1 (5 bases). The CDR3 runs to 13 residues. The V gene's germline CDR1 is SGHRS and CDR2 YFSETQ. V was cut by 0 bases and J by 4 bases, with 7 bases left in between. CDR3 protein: CASSLGQSYGYTF. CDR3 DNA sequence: TGCGCCAGCAGCTTGGGACAGTCCTATGGCTACACCTTC. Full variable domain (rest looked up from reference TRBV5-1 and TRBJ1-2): KAGVTQTPRYLIKTRGQQVTLSCSPISGHRSVSWYQQTPGQGLQFLFEYFSETQRNKGNFPGRFSGRQFSNSRSEMNVSTLELGDSALYLCASSLGQSYGYTFGSGTRLTVV.

The CDR3 DNA is TGTGCCAGCAGTTTATCGATGGGGGGACTACCCTCCACAGATACGCAGTATTTT. Its protein is CASSLSMGGLPSTDTQYF. The J gene is TRBJ2-3, the V gene TRBV27; 7 positions match TRBD2. The germline V gene encodes CDR1 MNHEY and CDR2 SMNVEV (reference sequence). This CDR3 is 18 amino acids long. Trimming removed 0 bases from V and 2 bases from J; junction bases left unmatched: 11.